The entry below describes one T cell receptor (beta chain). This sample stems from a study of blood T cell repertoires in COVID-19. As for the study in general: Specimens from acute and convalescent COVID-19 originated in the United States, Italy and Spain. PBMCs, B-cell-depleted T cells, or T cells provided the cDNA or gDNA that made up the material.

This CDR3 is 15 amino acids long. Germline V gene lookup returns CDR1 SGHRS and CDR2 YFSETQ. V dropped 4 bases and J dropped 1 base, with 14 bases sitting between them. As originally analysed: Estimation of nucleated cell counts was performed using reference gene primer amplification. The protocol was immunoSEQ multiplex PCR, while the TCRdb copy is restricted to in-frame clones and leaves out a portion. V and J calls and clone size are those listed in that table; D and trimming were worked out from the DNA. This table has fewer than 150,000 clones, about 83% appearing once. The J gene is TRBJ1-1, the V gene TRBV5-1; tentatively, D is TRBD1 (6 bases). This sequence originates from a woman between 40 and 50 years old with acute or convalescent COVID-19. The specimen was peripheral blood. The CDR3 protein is CASSLHPDRNTEAFF. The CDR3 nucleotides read TGCGCCAGCAGCCTTCATCCGGACAGGAACACTGAAGCTTTCTTT.